The 25 T cell receptor beta chains below all came from one sample that was sequenced in a study of blood T cell repertoires in COVID-19. Clones were read by immunoSEQ multiplex PCR, and TCRdb kept only the in-frame ones, dropping some. The repertoire has 150,000 or so clones, 90% to 95% of them found once; the top ten carry nearly 0.55%. The specimen sequenced was peripheral blood. The receptors derive from a man aged 45-65 years with acute or convalescent COVID-19.

The chain links TRBV2 to TRBJ1-4; 12 bases are a match to TRBD1. CDR3 size: 16 residues. V dropped 6 bases and J dropped 8; count of bases not matched to a gene: 10. CDR1 is SNHLY and CDR2 is FYNNEI in the germline V gene. The CDR3 region has the DNA TGTGCCAGCAGAACCGGGACAGGGGGCGCGTGGGAAAAACTGTTTTTT. Protein sequence: CASRTGTGGAWEKLFF.

The chain links TRBV11-3 to TRBJ2-7, with D perhaps TRBD1 (6 bases). V was trimmed by 2 bases and J by 6 bases, leaving 8 bases between them. The CDR3 spans 12 residues. Germline V lookup: CDR1 SGHNT, CDR2 YENEEA. The CDR3 spells CASSLRGGEQYF. Here the CDR3 DNA reads TGTGCCAGCAGCTTAAGAGGGGGCGAGCAGTACTTC.

The chain carries TRBV7-2 and TRBJ2-7; 7 nucleotides line up with TRBD2. The CDR3 contains 15 residues. With V trimmed by 2 bases and J by 1 base, 5 bases remained unmatched. The germline V gene has CDR1 SGHTA and CDR2 FQGNSA. CDR3 nucleotide sequence: TGTGCCAGCAGCTTACTGGGCGGGAGTTCCTACGAGCAGTACTTC. Amino acid sequence: CASSLLGGSSYEQYF.

The gene calls are TRBV11-2 and TRBJ2-1; 9 bases agree with TRBD2. J lost 4 bases, V lost 4 bases, and 8 bases had no gene match. CDR3 length: 16 amino acids. The germline CDR1 and CDR2 sequences are SGHAT and FQNNGV. Written as DNA, the CDR3 is TGTGCCAGCAGCTCCTATGGCGGGGGGGCTTACAATGAGCAGTTCTTC. Translation: CASSSYGGGAYNEQFF.

The chain combines TRBV30 with TRBJ2-5; 8 bases map to TRBD2. The CDR3 is 15 amino acids. The ends lost 0 bases at V and 2 bases at J; junction bases unmatched: 5. CDR1 and CDR2 from the germline V gene are GTSNPN and SVGIG (reference sequence). Written as DNA, the CDR3 is TGTGCCTGGAGTGTATTTAGCGGGGCACAAGAGACCCAGTACTTC. It specifies CAWSVFSGAQETQYF.

The V gene is TRBV7-2, the J gene TRBJ2-2; the match to TRBD2 covers 14 bases. This CDR3 is built from 16 residues. V lost 4 bases to trimming and J lost 10 bases; unmatched junction nucleotides: 8. CDR1 is SGHTA, CDR2 FQGNSA, per germline. The chain's CDR3 is CASSSRTSGGREELFF. In DNA, the CDR3 is TGTGCCAGCAGCTCCCGGACTAGCGGGGGGAGGGAGGAGCTGTTTTTT.

The rearrangement uses TRBV5-5 and TRBJ2-7; 10 positions match TRBD1. The CDR3 extends over 16 amino acids. CDR1 and CDR2 (germline): SGHKS, YYEKEE (reference sequence). Losses at the gene ends were 6 bases for V and 2 bases for J; bases not matched to a gene: 11. The CDR3 DNA follows: TGTGCCAGCACCCCCCGGGGACAGGGGTTTCCCTACGAGCAGTACTTC. Amino acids: CASTPRGQGFPYEQYF.

V and J are TRBV9 and TRBJ2-5; 11 positions match TRBD2. Germline CDR1 and CDR2: SGDLS and YYNGEE. The CDR3 runs to 16 residues. Trimming cost V 3 bases and J 4 bases; bases outside gene matches: 8. This CDR3 is CASSAYLAGGGETQYF. The CDR3, as DNA: TGTGCCAGCAGCGCCTATCTAGCGGGAGGTGGAGAGACCCAGTACTTC.

This chain joins TRBV6-4 and TRBJ1-2; D may be TRBD1 (5 bases). Trimming removed 7 bases from V and 4 bases from J, with 19 bases in between. The CDR3 is made up of 15 amino acids. CDR1 and CDR2 from the germline V gene are MRHNA and SNTAGT. The CDR3 region has the DNA TGTGCCAGCAATCCGGAGGTGGGACTGTCCTATGGCTACACCTTC. This gives the protein CASNPEVGLSYGYTF.

V gene TRBV6-5 combines with J gene TRBJ1-2; D unclear. The CDR3 totals 12 residues. The V end lost 6 bases, the J end lost 5 bases, and 10 bases lay between the germline ends. Germline CDR1 reads MNHEY; CDR2 reads SVGAGI. The CDR3 loop is CASSRDTYGYTF. The DNA of the CDR3 is TGTGCCAGCAGCCGAGACACATATGGCTACACCTTC.

This clone was recorded a few times. The V and J genes are TRBV7-9 and TRBJ2-1; 8 bases match TRBD1. Germline assignment: CDR1 SEHNR and CDR2 FQNEAQ (reference sequence). V shed 5 bases and J 1 base; nucleotides not matched to a gene: 7. The CDR3 is made up of 16 amino acids. CDR3 nucleotides: TGTGCCAGCAGCCCCCGGACAGGGTTATCCTACAATGAGCAGTTCTTC. Amino acids: CASSPRTGLSYNEQFF.

The chain carries TRBV4-1 and TRBJ1-1, with a weak D call TRBD1 (5 bases). CDR1 is MGHRA and CDR2 is YSYEKL in the germline V gene. The CDR3 consists of 16 residues. V gave up 2 bases and J gave up 3 bases, with 16 bases separating them. The CDR3 nucleotides are TGCGCCAGCAGCCAACTTCAGGGATTTGTGGACACTGAAGCTTTCTTT. Residues: CASSQLQGFVDTEAFF.

A single count supports this clone. The chain recombines TRBV6-5 with TRBJ1-5; D uncertain. CDR3 length: 14 residues. The germline V gene encodes CDR1 MNHEY and CDR2 SVGAGI. Between the trimmed V and J ends, which lost 4 bases and 0 bases, there was a span of 7 bases. The CDR3 reads CASSSQYSNQPQHF. CDR3 in DNA: TGTGCCAGCAGTTCCCAGTATAGCAATCAGCCCCAGCATTTT.

The chain employs TRBV15 and TRBJ2-3; possibly TRBD1 for D (5 bases). Trimming took off 4 bases at V and 4 bases at J, with 9 bases between the two ends. The CDR3 extends over 13 amino acids. CDR1 and CDR2 (germline): LNHNV, YYDKDF (reference sequence). The CDR3 loop is CATSTRESDTQYF. CDR3 nucleotides: TGTGCCACCAGCACCAGGGAATCAGATACGCAGTATTTT.

The V call is TRBV15, the J call TRBJ1-6, with 8 bases lining up with TRBD1. CDR3 length: 15 residues. Per germline, CDR1 LNHNV and CDR2 YYDKDF (reference sequence). J lost 5 bases, V lost 1 base, and 1 base had no gene match. CDR3 nucleotide sequence: TGTGCCACCAGCAGAGTGGACAGGGATAATTCACCCCTCCACTTT. Encoded protein: CATSRVDRDNSPLHF.

CDR3 sequence reads: CASSSGGGNQPQHF. CDR3 in DNA: TGTGCCAGCAGTTCTGGAGGGGGCAATCAGCCCCAGCATTTT. The chain carries TRBV6-5 and TRBJ1-5, with D maybe TRBD1 (5 bases). V gave up 4 bases and J gave up 2 bases, with 9 bases separating them. Germline CDR1 reads MNHEY; CDR2 reads SVGAGI. The CDR3 is 14 residues long.

The CDR3: CASSQRLAGPRLEQYF. CDR3 in DNA: TGTGCCAGCAGCCAAAGGTTAGCGGGCCCCCGGTTGGAGCAGTACTTC. This rearrangement joins TRBV14 to TRBJ2-7; 7 bases align to TRBD2. This CDR3 has 16 residues. Per the germline V gene, CDR1 is SGHDN and CDR2 is FVKESK. V lost 2 bases and J lost 7; bases outside the gene matches: 14.

A single count supports this clone. The germline gene is not matched at one end of the junction; a read error may be the cause. The chain is built from TRBV6-2 or TRBV6-3 and TRBJ1-2; 7 nucleotides align to TRBD1. This CDR3 spans 11 amino acids. Germline CDR1 reads MNHEY; CDR2 reads SVGEGT. DNA of the CDR3: TGTGCCAGCAGTCAGGCGGACAGGATCCACTTC. Amino acid sequence: CASSQADRIHF.

The chain recombines TRBV28 with TRBJ2-7; 8 nucleotides line up with TRBD2. The germline V gene has CDR1 MDHEN and CDR2 SYDVKM. The CDR3 contains 14 residues. The V gene end was trimmed by 6 bases and the J gene end by 5 bases; junction bases not matched to a gene: 9. As DNA, the CDR3 is TGTGCCAGCAGAGGAGCGGGAGCTAGACACGAGCAGTACTTC. This translates into CASRGAGARHEQYF.

This chain joins TRBV6-2 or TRBV6-3 and TRBJ1-2, with no clear D. Trimming removed 6 bases at V and 2 bases at J, with 10 bases between. Germline CDR1 and CDR2: MNHEY and SVGEGT. This CDR3 spans 13 amino acids. For the CDR3, the DNA is TGTGCCAGCAGCCCTGGAGGGAACTATGGCTACACCTTC. Its protein product is CASSPGGNYGYTF.

This sequence joins TRBV6-6 and TRBJ1-5; D perhaps matches TRBD1 (5 bases). This CDR3 has 18 residues. Germline CDR1 reads MNHNY; CDR2 reads SVGAGI (reference sequence). Trimming left V 5 bases short and J 0 bases short, with 20 bases between. Here the CDR3 DNA reads TGTGCCAGCAGTCCCCTGGGGCAGGTGGCTTATAGCAATCAGCCCCAGCATTTT. Amino acid sequence: CASSPLGQVAYSNQPQHF.

There are a few counts of this clone. V and J are TRBV2 and TRBJ2-1; 11 bases align to TRBD2. Germline V gene lookup returns CDR1 SNHLY and CDR2 FYNNEI. Trimming removed 0 bases from V and 7 bases from J; junction bases left unmatched: 14. This CDR3 has 19 residues. The CDR3 here is CASSEALRLTSGALNEQFF. DNA for the CDR3: TGTGCCAGCAGTGAAGCGCTTCGGCTGACTAGCGGGGCCCTAAATGAGCAGTTCTTC.

The V call is TRBV7-2, the J call TRBJ1-1; D unclear. Trimming left V 1 base short and J 5 bases short, with 14 bases between. The CDR3 sequence is 15 residues long. Germline assignment: CDR1 SGHTA and CDR2 FQGNSA. The CDR3, as DNA: TGTGCCAGCAGCTTAGTCGGGAGCTGGTCAACTGAAGCTTTCTTT. The encoded protein is CASSLVGSWSTEAFF.

The chain joins TRBV28 to TRBJ2-7; 9 positions agree with TRBD2. The V segment lost 4 bases and the J segment 3 bases; nucleotides outside the gene matches: 7. CDR1 and CDR2 (germline): MDHEN, SYDVKM. This CDR3 comprises 15 residues. In DNA, the CDR3 is TGTGCCAGCAGTTCGGTAGCGGGAGCGGGCTACGAGCAGTACTTC. It translates to CASSSVAGAGYEQYF.

The chain combines TRBV5-1 with TRBJ1-2; D is perhaps TRBD1 (5 bases). CDR1 and CDR2 (germline): SGHRS, YFSETQ. V lost 0 bases and J lost 5, with 8 bases in between. The CDR3 runs to 13 residues. CDR3 nucleotides: TGCGCCAGCAGCTTGGAGGCAGGGTATGGCTACACCTTC. Translated: CASSLEAGYGYTF.